Presented here are 13 T cell receptor beta chains from one specimen sequenced in a study of technical replicates of blood from a handful of donors. Sequencing used immunoSEQ multiplex PCR; TCRdb keeps in-frame clones, though not all of them. This table has around 57,000 clones, 94% appearing once. The sample taken for sequencing was T cells isolated from PBMCs. The receptors here all came from a human donor in good health.

The rearrangement links TRBV7-9 to TRBJ1-5; possible D gene TRBD1, 6 bases. The length of the CDR3 is 15 residues. Germline CDR1 and CDR2: SEHNR and FQNEAQ (reference sequence). The ends were cut back, 8 bases at V and 5 bases at J, with 19 bases in the middle. Written as DNA, the CDR3 is TGTGCCAGCGGGCCCCCCGGGGGGCTGGATCAGCCCCAGCATTTT. Its translation is CASGPPGGLDQPQHF.

The chain recombines TRBV20-1 with TRBJ2-5; no clear D. Germline-derived CDR1 and CDR2 are DFQATT and SNEGSKA (reference sequence). Trimming left V 4 bases short and J 5 bases short, with 8 bases between. The CDR3 is made up of 11 amino acids. DNA of the CDR3: TGCAGTGCTACGGGTCGGGAGACCCAGTACTTC. It yields the protein CSATGRETQYF.

The rearrangement links TRBV9 to TRBJ1-2; the D gene is possibly TRBD1 (5 bases). Looked up from germline, CDR1 is SGDLS and CDR2 is YYNGEE. With 1 base removed from V and 4 bases from J, the gap between germline ends came to 17 bases. The CDR3 sequence is 16 residues long. CDR3: CASSVSFQGGFYGYTF. The DNA for the CDR3 is TGTGCCAGCAGCGTATCGTTTCAGGGCGGCTTCTATGGCTACACCTTC.

The rearrangement joins TRBV6-5 to TRBJ2-3; 8 bases map to TRBD2. V trimming: 2 bases; J trimming: 3 bases; junction bases outside the gene matches: 7. The CDR3 consists of 16 residues. The V gene's germline CDR1 is MNHEY and CDR2 SVGAGI. The CDR3 bases are TGTGCCAGCAGTTACGGAGCGGGAGAGGAGACAGATACGCAGTATTTT. Encoded protein: CASSYGAGEETDTQYF.

The rearrangement uses TRBV10-3 and TRBJ2-7, with 9 bases aligning to TRBD1. The CDR3 length is 14 residues. Germline V lookup: CDR1 ENHRY, CDR2 SYGVKD. Trimming removed 10 bases from V and 7 bases from J; junction bases left unmatched: 14. The CDR3 nucleotides are TGTGCCACCCAACCGGGACAGGGACTCATGGAGCAGTACTTC. It yields the protein CATQPGQGLMEQYF.

CDR3 sequence (DNA): TGTGCCAGCACCATTTACAATGAGCAGTTCTTC. It is translated as CASTIYNEQFF. V is TRBV5-6 and J is TRBJ2-1; no clear D gene. Germline assignment: CDR1 SGHDT and CDR2 YYEEEE. The length of the CDR3 is 11 residues. The V end was cut by 6 bases, the J end by 4 bases, with 5 bases between.

V gene TRBV7-9 combines with J gene TRBJ2-1; D is undetermined. V dropped 1 base and J dropped 7 bases, with 23 bases sitting between them. Germline V lookup: CDR1 SEHNR, CDR2 FQNEAQ (reference sequence). The CDR3 contains 18 residues. The CDR3 region has the DNA TGTGCCAGCAGCTTAGATAGTACCGGGTTAAGAACTGGTAATGAGCAGTTCTTC. It translates to CASSLDSTGLRTGNEQFF.

This chain joins TRBV6-5 and TRBJ1-1, with D possibly being TRBD1 (5 bases). The V end was cut by 0 bases, the J end by 7 bases, with 12 bases between. From germline, CDR1 is MNHEY and CDR2 SVGAGI. The CDR3 spans 14 residues. DNA for the CDR3: TGTGCCAGCAGTTACTCGATGACAGCCGATGAAGCTTTCTTT. Protein sequence: CASSYSMTADEAFF.

This clone has just a few counts. The genes are TRBV18 and TRBJ1-5; D not resolved. Germline V gene data show CDR1 as KGHSH and CDR2 as LQKENI. The V end was cut by 6 bases, the J end by 3 bases, with 6 bases between. This CDR3 has 12 residues. The CDR3 sequence: CASSASNQPQHF. The CDR3 DNA reads as TGTGCCAGCTCGGCCTCCAATCAGCCCCAGCATTTT.

The chain employs TRBV11-2 and TRBJ2-7; TRBD1 might be the D (5 bases). CDR3 size: 14 residues. CDR1 is SGHAT and CDR2 is FQNNGV in the germline V gene. V lost 0 bases and J lost 7, with 13 bases in between. The CDR3 region has the DNA TGTGCCAGCAGCTTAGATTCAGGGCACAATGAGCAGTACTTC. This encodes CASSLDSGHNEQYF.

The rearrangement links TRBV5-4 to TRBJ2-7; no reliable D call. The V gene lost 2 bases and the J gene lost 4 bases, with 28 bases spanning the gap. The CDR3 loop spans 19 amino acids. CDR1 is SGHNT, CDR2 YYREEE, per germline (reference sequence). The CDR3 reads CASSFRSPHWSPLRYEQYF. The CDR3 nucleotides are TGTGCCAGCAGCTTCCGATCTCCTCATTGGAGCCCTCTCAGATACGAGCAGTACTTC.

The sample holds a few counts of this clone. The rearrangement links TRBV11-1 to TRBJ1-1; TRBD1 matches 7 bases. Unmatched junction bases numbered 2, after V lost 1 base and J lost 3 bases. The length of the CDR3 is 14 residues. Germline lookup yields CDR1 SGHAT and CDR2 FQDESV (reference sequence). For the CDR3, the DNA is TGTGCCAGCAGCTTAGGACAGGGATACACTGAAGCTTTCTTT. As protein: CASSLGQGYTEAFF.

The rearrangement uses TRBV28 and TRBJ2-5; tentatively, D is TRBD1 (5 bases). Germline CDR1 reads MDHEN; CDR2 reads SYDVKM. Trimming left V 6 bases short and J 2 bases short, with 22 bases between. The CDR3 runs to 17 residues. CDR3 nucleotide sequence: TGTGCCAGCAGCCGATTAACAGGTCTCAAGCCTCAAGAGACCCAGTACTTC. It is translated as CASSRLTGLKPQETQYF.